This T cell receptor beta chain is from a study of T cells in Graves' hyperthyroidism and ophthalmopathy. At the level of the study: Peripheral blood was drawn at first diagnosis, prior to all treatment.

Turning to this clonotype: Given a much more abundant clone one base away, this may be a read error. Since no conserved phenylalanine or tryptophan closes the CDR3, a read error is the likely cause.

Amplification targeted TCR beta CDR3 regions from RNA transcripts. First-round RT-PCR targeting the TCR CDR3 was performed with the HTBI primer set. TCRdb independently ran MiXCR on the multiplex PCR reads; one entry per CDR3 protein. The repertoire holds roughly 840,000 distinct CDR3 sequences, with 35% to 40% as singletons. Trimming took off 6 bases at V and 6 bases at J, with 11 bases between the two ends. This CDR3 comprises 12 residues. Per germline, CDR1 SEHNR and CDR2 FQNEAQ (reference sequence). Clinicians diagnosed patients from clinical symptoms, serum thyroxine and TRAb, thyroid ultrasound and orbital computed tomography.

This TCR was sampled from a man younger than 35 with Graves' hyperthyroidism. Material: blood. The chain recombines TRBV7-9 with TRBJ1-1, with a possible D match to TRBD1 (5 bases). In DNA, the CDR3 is TGTGCCAGCAGTCCAGGACACCCTGAAGCTTTCCTT. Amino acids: CASSPGHPEAFL.